The source of this TCR beta chain is a study of T cell responses to AZD1222 COVID-19 vaccine. Study-wide results and caveats: Clonal diversity may have been underestimated, and the donors were mostly white British, with more females than males. The breadth and depth of Spike-specific TCRs increased once two AZD1222 doses had been given. With dominance at 160-218 and 743-854, vaccine-associated CD4 TCRs spanned spike. The number of AZD1222 recipients seropositive at baseline was only five or six.

Profiled with immunoSEQ multiplex PCR; TCRdb holds only in-frame clones, not every one. The sample holds about 140,000 clones. A word on this clone: Its antigen is not identified.

In germline, CDR1 is SGHAT, CDR2 FQNNGV. The junction had 0 bases not matched to a gene; V was cut back by 4 bases and J by 1 base. The CDR3 has 15 residues. Sequencing input: peripheral blood. This receptor was obtained from an adult in good health. The chain has TRBV11-2 and TRBJ2-2; 10 positions match TRBD2. The CDR3 coding sequence is TGTGCCAGCAGCTGGACTAGCGGGAACACCGGGGAGCTGTTTTTT. Translating gives CASSWTSGNTGELFF.